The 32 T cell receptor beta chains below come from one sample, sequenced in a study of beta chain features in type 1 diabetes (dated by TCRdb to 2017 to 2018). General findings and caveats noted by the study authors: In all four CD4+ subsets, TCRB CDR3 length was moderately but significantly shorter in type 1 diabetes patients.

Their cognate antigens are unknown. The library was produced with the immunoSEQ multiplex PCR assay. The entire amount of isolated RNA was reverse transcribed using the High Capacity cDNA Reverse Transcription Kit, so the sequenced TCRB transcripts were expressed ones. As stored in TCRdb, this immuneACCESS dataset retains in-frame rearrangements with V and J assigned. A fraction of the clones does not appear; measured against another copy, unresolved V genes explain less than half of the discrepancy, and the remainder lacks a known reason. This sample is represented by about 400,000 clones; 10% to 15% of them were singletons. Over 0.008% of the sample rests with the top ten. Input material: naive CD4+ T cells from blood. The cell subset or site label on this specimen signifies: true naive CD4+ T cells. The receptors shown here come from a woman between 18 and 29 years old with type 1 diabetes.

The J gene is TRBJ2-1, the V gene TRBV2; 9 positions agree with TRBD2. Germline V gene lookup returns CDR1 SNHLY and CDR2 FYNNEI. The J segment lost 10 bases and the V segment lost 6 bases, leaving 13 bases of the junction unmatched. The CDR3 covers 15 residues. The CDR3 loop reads CASRPSGRLSSEQFF. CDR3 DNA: TGTGCCAGCAGACCCAGCGGGAGGCTTTCATCCGAGCAGTTCTTC.

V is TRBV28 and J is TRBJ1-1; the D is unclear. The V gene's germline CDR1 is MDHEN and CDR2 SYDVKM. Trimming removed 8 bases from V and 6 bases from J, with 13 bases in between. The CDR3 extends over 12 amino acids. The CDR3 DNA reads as TGTGCCAGCCGCCACCAGTATTCTGAAGCTTTCTTT. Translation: CASRHQYSEAFF. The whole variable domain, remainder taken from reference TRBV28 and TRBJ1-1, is DVKVTQSSRYLVKRTGEKVFLECVQDMDHENMFWYRQDPGLGLRLIYFSYDVKMKEKGDIPEGYSVSREKKERFSLILESASTNQTSMYLCASRHQYSEAFFGQGTRLTVV.

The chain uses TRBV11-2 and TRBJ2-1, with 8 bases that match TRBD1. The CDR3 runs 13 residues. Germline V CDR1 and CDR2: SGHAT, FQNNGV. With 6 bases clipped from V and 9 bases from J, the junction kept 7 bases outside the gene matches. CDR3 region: CASSLQGQAEQFF. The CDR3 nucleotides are TGTGCCAGCAGTTTACAGGGACAGGCTGAGCAGTTCTTC.

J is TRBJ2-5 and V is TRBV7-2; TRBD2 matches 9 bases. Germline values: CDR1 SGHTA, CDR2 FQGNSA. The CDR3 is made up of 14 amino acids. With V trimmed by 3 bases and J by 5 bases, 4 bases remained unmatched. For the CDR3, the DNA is TGTGCCAGCAGCTTTGGCGGGAGGGCGGAGACCCAGTACTTC. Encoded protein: CASSFGGRAETQYF.

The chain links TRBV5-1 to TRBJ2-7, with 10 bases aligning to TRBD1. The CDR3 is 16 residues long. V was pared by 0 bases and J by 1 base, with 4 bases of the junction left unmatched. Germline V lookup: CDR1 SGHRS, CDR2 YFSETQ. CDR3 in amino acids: CASSLVGTGASYEQYF. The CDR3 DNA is TGCGCCAGCAGCTTGGTCGGGACAGGGGCTTCCTACGAGCAGTACTTC.

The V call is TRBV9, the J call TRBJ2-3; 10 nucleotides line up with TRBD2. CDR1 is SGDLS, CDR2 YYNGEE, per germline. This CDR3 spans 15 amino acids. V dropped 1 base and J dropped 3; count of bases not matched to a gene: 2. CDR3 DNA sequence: TGTGCCAGCAGCGTACTAGCGGGAGAAACAGATACGCAGTATTTT. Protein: CASSVLAGETDTQYF.

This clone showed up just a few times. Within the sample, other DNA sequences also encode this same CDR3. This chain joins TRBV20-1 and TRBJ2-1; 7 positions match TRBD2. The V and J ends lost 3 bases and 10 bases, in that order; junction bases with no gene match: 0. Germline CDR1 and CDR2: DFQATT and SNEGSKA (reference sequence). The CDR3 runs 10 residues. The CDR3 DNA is TGCAGTGCTAGCGGGAGGGAGCAGTTCTTC. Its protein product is CSASGREQFF.

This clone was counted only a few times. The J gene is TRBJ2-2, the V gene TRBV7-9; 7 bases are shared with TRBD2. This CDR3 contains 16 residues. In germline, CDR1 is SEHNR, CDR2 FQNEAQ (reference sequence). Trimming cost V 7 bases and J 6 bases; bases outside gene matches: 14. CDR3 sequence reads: CASNAQGREVAGELFF. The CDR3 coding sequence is TGTGCCAGCAACGCACAAGGTCGGGAGGTCGCCGGGGAGCTGTTTTTT.

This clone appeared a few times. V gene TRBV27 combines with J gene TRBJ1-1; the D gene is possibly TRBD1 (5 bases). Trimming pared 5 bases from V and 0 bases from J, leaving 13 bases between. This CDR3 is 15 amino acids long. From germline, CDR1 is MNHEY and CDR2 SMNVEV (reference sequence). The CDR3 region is CASSPRRQLNTEAFF. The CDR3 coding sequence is TGTGCCAGCAGTCCCCGTCGACAGTTGAACACTGAAGCTTTCTTT.

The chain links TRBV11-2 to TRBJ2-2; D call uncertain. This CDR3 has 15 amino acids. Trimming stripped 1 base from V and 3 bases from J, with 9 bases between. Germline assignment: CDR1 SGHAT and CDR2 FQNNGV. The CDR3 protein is CASSLVFSYTGELFF. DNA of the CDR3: TGTGCCAGCAGCTTAGTTTTTAGCTACACCGGGGAGCTGTTTTTT.

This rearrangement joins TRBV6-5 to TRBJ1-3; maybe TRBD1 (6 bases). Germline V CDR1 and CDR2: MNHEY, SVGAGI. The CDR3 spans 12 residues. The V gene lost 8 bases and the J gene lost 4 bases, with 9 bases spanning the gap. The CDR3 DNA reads TGTGCCAGCGACAGGAACGGAAACACCATATATTTT. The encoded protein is CASDRNGNTIYF.

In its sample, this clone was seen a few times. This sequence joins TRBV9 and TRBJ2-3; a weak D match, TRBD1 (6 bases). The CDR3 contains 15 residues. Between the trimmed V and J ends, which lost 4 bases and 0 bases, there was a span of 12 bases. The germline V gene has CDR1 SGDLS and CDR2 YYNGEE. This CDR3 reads CASSTMTGSTDTQYF. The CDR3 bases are TGTGCCAGCAGCACGATGACAGGTAGCACAGATACGCAGTATTTT.

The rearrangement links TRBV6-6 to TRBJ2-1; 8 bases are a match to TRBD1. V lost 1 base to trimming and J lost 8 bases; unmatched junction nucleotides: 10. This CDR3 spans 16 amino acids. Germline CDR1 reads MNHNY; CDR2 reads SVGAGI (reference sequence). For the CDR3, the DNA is TGTGCCAGCAGTTACTTTCAGGGGGCCATATCCTATGAGCAGTTCTTC. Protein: CASSYFQGAISYEQFF.

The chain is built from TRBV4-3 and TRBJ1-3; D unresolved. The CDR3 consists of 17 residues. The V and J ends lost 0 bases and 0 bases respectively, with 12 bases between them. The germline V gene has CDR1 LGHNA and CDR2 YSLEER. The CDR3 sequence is CASSQDGSQISGNTIYF. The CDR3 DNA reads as TGCGCCAGCAGCCAAGATGGGAGTCAAATCTCTGGAAACACCATATATTTT.

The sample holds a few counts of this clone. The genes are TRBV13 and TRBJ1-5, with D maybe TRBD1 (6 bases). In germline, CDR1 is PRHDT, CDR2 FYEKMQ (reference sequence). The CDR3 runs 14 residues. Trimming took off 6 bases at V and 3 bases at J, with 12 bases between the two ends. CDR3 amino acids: CASRQAGANQPQHF. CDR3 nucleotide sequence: TGTGCCAGCAGGCAGGCAGGGGCCAATCAGCCCCAGCATTTT.

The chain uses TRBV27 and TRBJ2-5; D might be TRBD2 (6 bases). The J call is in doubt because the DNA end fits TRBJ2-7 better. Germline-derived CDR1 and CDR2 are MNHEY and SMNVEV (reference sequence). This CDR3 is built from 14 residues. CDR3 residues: CASSQRPGLYEQYF. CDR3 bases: TGTGCCAGCAGCCAAAGACCGGGACTCTACGAGCAGTACTTC.

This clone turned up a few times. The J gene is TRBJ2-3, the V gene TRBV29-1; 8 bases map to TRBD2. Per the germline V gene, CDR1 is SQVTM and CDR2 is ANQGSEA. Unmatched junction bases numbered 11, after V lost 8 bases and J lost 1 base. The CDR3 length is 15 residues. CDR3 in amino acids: CSSGGLAGRTDTQYF. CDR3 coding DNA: TGCAGCTCTGGAGGGCTAGCGGGCCGCACAGATACGCAGTATTTT.

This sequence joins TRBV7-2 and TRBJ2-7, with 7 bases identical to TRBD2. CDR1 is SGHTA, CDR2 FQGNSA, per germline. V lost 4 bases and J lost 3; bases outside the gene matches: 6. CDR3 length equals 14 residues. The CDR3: CASSSGGRYYEQYF. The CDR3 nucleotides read TGTGCCAGCAGCTCGGGGGGTAGGTACTACGAGCAGTACTTC.

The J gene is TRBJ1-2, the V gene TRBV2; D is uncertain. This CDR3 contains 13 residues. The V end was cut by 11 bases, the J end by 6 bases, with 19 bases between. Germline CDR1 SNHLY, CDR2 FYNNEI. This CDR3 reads CARSRRGDHGYTF. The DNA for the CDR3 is TGTGCCCGTTCGCGGCGGGGTGATCATGGCTACACCTTC.

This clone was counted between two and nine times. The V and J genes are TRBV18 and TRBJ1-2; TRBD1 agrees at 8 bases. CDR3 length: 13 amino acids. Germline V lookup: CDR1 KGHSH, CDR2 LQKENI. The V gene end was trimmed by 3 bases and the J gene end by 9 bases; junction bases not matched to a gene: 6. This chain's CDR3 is CASSPPTGESYTF. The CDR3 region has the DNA TGTGCCAGCTCACCGCCGACAGGGGAGAGCTACACCTTC.

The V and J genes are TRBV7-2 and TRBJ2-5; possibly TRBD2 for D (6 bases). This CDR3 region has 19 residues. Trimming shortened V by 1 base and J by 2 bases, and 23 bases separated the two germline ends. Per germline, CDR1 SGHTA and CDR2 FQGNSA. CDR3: CASSLVILARSTSQETQYF. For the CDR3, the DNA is TGTGCCAGCAGCTTAGTCATCCTAGCGCGTAGTACGAGTCAAGAGACCCAGTACTTC.

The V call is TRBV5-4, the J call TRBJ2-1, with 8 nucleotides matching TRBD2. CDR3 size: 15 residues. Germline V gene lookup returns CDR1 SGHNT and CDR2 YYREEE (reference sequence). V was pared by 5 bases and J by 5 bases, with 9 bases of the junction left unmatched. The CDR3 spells CASSREGGVNNEQFF. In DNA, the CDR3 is TGTGCCAGCAGTCGGGAGGGGGGGGTCAACAATGAGCAGTTCTTC.

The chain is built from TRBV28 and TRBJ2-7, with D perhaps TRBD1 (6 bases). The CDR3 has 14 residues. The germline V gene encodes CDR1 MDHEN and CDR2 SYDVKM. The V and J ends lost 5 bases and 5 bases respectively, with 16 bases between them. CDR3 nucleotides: TGTGCCAGCAGTCCCCGACAGGTGGCCCACGAGCAGTACTTC. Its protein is CASSPRQVAHEQYF.

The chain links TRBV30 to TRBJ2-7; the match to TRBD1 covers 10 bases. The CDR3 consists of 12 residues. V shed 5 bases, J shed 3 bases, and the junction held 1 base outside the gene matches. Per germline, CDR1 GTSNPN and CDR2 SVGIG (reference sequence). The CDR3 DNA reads TGTGCCTGGGACAGGGGGCACTACGAGCAGTACTTC. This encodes CAWDRGHYEQYF.

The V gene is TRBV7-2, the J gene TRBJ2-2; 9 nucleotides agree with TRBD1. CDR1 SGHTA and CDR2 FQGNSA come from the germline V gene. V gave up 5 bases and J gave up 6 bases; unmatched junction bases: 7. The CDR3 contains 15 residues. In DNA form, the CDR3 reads TGTGCCAGCAGCCCTCGACGGACAGGGGCCGGGGAGCTGTTTTTT. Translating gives CASSPRRTGAGELFF.

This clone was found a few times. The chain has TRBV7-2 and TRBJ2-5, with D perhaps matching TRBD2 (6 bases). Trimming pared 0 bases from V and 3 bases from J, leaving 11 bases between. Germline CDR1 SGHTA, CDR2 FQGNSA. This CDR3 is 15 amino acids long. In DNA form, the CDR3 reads TGTGCCAGCAGCTTAGCGGGGGGACGCGAAGAGACCCAGTACTTC. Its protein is CASSLAGGREETQYF. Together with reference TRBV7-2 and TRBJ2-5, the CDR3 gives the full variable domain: GAGVSQSPSNKVTEKGKDVELRCDPISGHTALYWYRQSLGQGLEFLIYFQGNSAPDKSGLPSDRFSAERTGGSVSTLTIQRTQQEDSAVYLCASSLAGGREETQYFGPGTRLLVL.

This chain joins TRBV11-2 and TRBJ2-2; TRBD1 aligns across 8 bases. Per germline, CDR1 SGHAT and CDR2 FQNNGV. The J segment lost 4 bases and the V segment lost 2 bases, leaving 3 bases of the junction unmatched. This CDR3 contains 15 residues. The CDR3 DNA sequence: TGTGCCAGCAGCTTACCAGGGGGCGTCACCGGGGAGCTGTTTTTT. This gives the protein CASSLPGGVTGELFF.

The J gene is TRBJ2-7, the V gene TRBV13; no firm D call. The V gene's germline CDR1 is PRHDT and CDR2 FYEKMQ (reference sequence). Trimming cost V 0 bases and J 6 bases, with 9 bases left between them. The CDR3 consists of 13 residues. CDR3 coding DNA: TGTGCCAGCAGCTTAGGACCCTACCCCGAGCAGTACTTC. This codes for CASSLGPYPEQYF. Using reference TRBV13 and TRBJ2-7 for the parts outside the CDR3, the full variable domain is AAGVIQSPRHLIKEKRETATLKCYPIPRHDTVYWYQQGPGQDPQFLISFYEKMQSDKGSIPDRFSAQQFSDYHSELNMSSLELGDSALYFCASSLGPYPEQYFGPGTRLTVT.

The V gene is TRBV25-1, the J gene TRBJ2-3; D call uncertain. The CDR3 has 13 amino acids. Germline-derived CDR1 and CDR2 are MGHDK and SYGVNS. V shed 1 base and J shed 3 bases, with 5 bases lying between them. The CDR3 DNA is TGTGCCAGCAGTGAATCCACTACAGATACGCAGTATTTT. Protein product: CASSESTTDTQYF.

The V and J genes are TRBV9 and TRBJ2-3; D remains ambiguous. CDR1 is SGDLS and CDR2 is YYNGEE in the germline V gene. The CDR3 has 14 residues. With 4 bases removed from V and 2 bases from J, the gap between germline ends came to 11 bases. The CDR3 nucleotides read TGTGCCAGCAGCAACCGACACCCCACAGATACGCAGTATTTT. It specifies CASSNRHPTDTQYF.

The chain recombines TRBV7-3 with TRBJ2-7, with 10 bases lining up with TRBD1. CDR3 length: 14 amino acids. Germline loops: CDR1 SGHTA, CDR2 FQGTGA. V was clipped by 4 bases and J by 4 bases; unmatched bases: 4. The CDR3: CASSSTGGSYEQYF. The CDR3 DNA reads TGTGCCAGCAGCTCGACAGGGGGCAGTTACGAGCAGTACTTC.

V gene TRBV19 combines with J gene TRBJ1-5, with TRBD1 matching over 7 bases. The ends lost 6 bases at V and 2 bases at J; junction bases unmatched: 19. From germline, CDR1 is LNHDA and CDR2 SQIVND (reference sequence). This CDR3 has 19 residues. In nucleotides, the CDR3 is TGTGCCAGTAGCCACGACCGCACTACAGGGGACTGGGGCAATCAGCCCCAGCATTTT. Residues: CASSHDRTTGDWGNQPQHF.